This T cell receptor beta chain was captured in a study of shared clonotypes between healthy human individuals. Method: immunoSEQ multiplex PCR; TCRdb's copy keeps in-frame clones and lacks some. The sample comprises a few million clones, approximately 90% of which are singletons, and about 0.13% rests with the top ten. This CDR3 has 12 residues. Germline CDR1 reads MNHNS; CDR2 reads SASEGT. V was clipped by 7 bases and J by 2 bases, with 9 bases between them. V usage is TRBV6-1 and J usage is TRBJ2-7; the D is unclear. The origin of this receptor is a man aged 18 to 29 in good health. Sequencing used naive CD4+ T cells sorted from blood. The subset here: CD45RA+ positively selected. CDR3 sequence: CASKEQTYEQYF. Here the CDR3 DNA reads TGTGCCAGCAAAGAACAGACCTACGAGCAGTACTTC.